This TCR beta chain came from a study of T cell responses to AZD1222 COVID-19 vaccine. Study-wide context: Recipients boosted at about 4 weeks or about 12 weeks are pooled.

Of note for this clone: Its antigen is as yet unknown.

The table came from immunoSEQ multiplex PCR; TCRdb's copy has only in-frame clones and leaves some out. Of approximately 150,000 clones in the sample, 90% to 95% are singletons; the top ten hold around 2.3%. Study-level results: Repertoire samples came only from after the peak T cell response. White British ancestry dominated among donors, who included more females, and clonal diversity was possibly underestimated. An increase in Spike-specific TCR breadth and depth was observed after two AZD1222 doses.

The clonotype was recovered from an adult in good health. This specimen was peripheral blood, taken on day 0 of AZD1222 vaccination.

CDR3: CASSEQGTGAQYF. The CDR3 nucleotides are TGTGCCAGCAGTGAACAGGGCACGGGGGCCCAGTACTTC. This chain links TRBV6-1 with TRBJ2-5; the D gene is possibly TRBD2 (6 bases). The germline CDR1 and CDR2 sequences are MNHNS and SASEGT. This CDR3 is 13 amino acids long. V was trimmed by 2 bases and J by 9 bases, leaving 13 bases between them.